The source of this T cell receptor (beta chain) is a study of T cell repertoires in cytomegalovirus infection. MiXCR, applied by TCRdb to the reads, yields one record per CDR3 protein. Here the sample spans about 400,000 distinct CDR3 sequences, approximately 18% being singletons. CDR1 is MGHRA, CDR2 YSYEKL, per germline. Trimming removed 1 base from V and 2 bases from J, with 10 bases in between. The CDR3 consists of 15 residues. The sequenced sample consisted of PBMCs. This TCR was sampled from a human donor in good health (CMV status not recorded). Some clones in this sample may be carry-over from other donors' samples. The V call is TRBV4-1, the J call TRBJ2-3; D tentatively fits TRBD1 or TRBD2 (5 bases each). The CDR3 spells CASSQAGRHTDTQYF. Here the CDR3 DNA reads TGCGCCAGCAGCCAAGCGGGACGCCACACAGATACGCAGTATTTT.